Listed below are T cell receptor beta chains from one sample, sequenced in a study of blood T cell repertoires in COVID-19. Produced via immunoSEQ multiplex PCR; TCRdb's table is partial and in-frame only. The top ten hold 3.4% of the sample, which has about 240,000 clones, around 83% seen once. The specimen was peripheral blood. The receptor source for this set is a young woman with acute or convalescent COVID-19. Both conserved end residues are part of each CDR3. Fields, in order: V gene, clone size, D gene, J gene, CDR3 DNA, CDR3 protein. D genes are given only for firm matches. Clone size, where shown, is once, few, many, or a class for clones that have expanded.

TRBV5-6	-	-	TRBJ1-2	TGTGCCAGCAGCCAGACGGGTGGCTACACCTTC	CASSQTGGYTF
TRBV19	-	-	TRBJ1-1	TGTGCCAGTAGTACCCTGACAGTCAACACTGAAGCTTTCTTT	CASSTLTVNTEAFF
TRBV5-1	-	-	TRBJ1-1	TGCGCCAGCAGCTGGGTAGTGGGGGACATGAACACTGAAGCTTTCTTT	CASSWVVGDMNTEAFF
TRBV4-2	-	TRBD1	TRBJ2-3	TGTGCCAGCAGCCATGGCACAGGGGCTTACACAGATACGCAGTATTTT	CASSHGTGAYTDTQYF
TRBV14	-	TRBD1	TRBJ2-5	TGTGCCAGCAGTCGGACAGGGGCAGAGACCCAGTACTTC	CASSRTGAETQYF
TRBV7-2	-	-	TRBJ2-6	TGTGCCAGCAGCTTAGCCACCAGGGAACAACCGTCTGGGGCCAACGTCCTGACTTTC	CASSLATREQPSGANVLTF
TRBV25-1	-	TRBD2	TRBJ2-5	TGTGCCAGCAGTGAGGAGCGGGAGGGTGAGACCCAGTACTTC	CASSEEREGETQYF
TRBV12-5	-	TRBD2	TRBJ2-7	TGTGCTAGTGCATCTAGCGGGTCCAACAACGAGCAGTACTTC	CASASSGSNNEQYF
TRBV2	-	TRBD1	TRBJ2-5	TGTGCCAGCAGACAGGGGGTAGAGACCCAGTACTTC	CASRQGVETQYF
TRBV2	few	-	TRBJ1-4	TGTGCCAGCACTGCGGGTTTTTCGGTTGAAAAACTGTTTTTT	CASTAGFSVEKLFF
TRBV24-1	few	-	TRBJ1-1	TGTGCCACCAGTGAGGAACGAGGGACTGAAGCTTTCTTT	CATSEERGTEAFF
TRBV2	-	TRBD2	TRBJ2-6	TGTGCCAGCAGGTTAGGACTAGCGGGAGAATTTGGGGCCAACGTCCTGACTTTC	CASRLGLAGEFGANVLTF
TRBV6-5	few	-	TRBJ1-2	TGTGCCAGCAGTTACGGGCAGATGAACTATGGCTACACCTTC	CASSYGQMNYGYTF
TRBV13	-	-	TRBJ1-1	TGTGCCAGCAGTACAGTATGGGTACCTGAAGCTTTCTTT	CASSTVWVPEAFF
TRBV6-2/TRBV6-3	-	-	TRBJ1-5	TGTGCCAGCAGTTACTCGAGGTCGTTAGGGGGCAATCAGCCCCAGCATTTT	CASSYSRSLGGNQPQHF
TRBV7-2	-	-	TRBJ2-1	TGTGCCAGCAGCGGAGAATACAGGGAAGGAAGGGGCAATGAGCAGTTCTTC	CASSGEYREGRGNEQFF
TRBV16	-	TRBD2	TRBJ2-1	TGTGCCAGCAGCCAATCGTTCCTAGCGGGAGACAATGAGCAGTTCTTC	CASSQSFLAGDNEQFF
TRBV18	-	TRBD2	TRBJ2-1	TGTGCCAGCTCCCAAGATAGCGGGAAAGACAATGAGCAGTTCTTC	CASSQDSGKDNEQFF
TRBV19	few	-	TRBJ1-1	TGTGCCAGTAGCCAGTTGAACACTGAAGCTTTCTTT	CASSQLNTEAFF
TRBV18	-	-	TRBJ2-5	TGTGCCAGCTCACCGTCTGAGACCCAGTACTTC	CASSPSETQYF
TRBV5-8	-	-	TRBJ2-7	TGTGCCAGCAGCTTGACGGAGGATAGCGGCGAGCAGTACTTC	CASSLTEDSGEQYF
TRBV16	-	-	TRBJ1-1	TGTGCCAGCAGCCATGCCCTCAGGGGTCCCCTGAACACTGAAGCTTTCTTT	CASSHALRGPLNTEAFF
TRBV7-9	-	TRBD2	TRBJ2-1	TGTGCCAGCAGCTTAGATCGGGAGGTCTACAATGAGCAGTTCTTC	CASSLDREVYNEQFF
TRBV19	-	TRBD1	TRBJ2-6	TGTGCCAGTAGCGGGACAGGGAGAGCTGGGGCCAACGTCCTGACTTTC	CASSGTGRAGANVLTF
TRBV18	once	-	TRBJ2-4	TGTGCCAGCTCACCAGGCTGGGGGCTTGACAAAAACATTCAGTACTTC	CASSPGWGLDKNIQYF
TRBV2	-	-	TRBJ1-4	TGTGCCAGCAGTGAAAGCGGGGACGCTGTGGGTGAAAAACTGTTTTTT	CASSESGDAVGEKLFF
TRBV6-6	few	TRBD1	TRBJ1-2	TGTGCCAGCAGTCCTACAGGGGAGTATGGCTACACCTTC	CASSPTGEYGYTF
TRBV6-6	-	-	TRBJ1-2	TGTGCCACCGGGGGGGCCCAGTGGGGCTACACCTTC	CATGGAQWGYTF
TRBV29-1	few	-	TRBJ1-5	TGCAGCGTTGTATATCACAACGAAGAAAATCAGCCCCAGCATTTT	CSVVYHNEENQPQHF
TRBV7-5	-	-	TRBJ2-1	TGTGCCATACCGGGAGGCGGAAACTACAATGAGCAGTTCTTC	CAIPGGGNYNEQFF
TRBV4-3	-	TRBD2	TRBJ2-4	TGCGCCAGCAGCCAAGATTATGCGGGAGGGCCCGGGGTAGGCAAAAACATTCAGTACTTC	CASSQDYAGGPGVGKNIQYF
TRBV6-2/TRBV6-3	-	TRBD2	TRBJ2-3	TGTGCCAGCAGTGACACCGGGGGAGGGAGCACAGATACGCAGTATTTT	CASSDTGGGSTDTQYF
TRBV6-5	-	-	TRBJ2-2	TGTGCCAGCATCCCCCGAGAGTCGAACACCGGGGAGCTGTTTTTT	CASIPRESNTGELFF
TRBV9	-	-	TRBJ2-4	TGTGCCAGCAGCGTAGGGGGCGTCCTAGCCAAAAACATTCAGTACTTC	CASSVGGVLAKNIQYF
TRBV4-3	-	TRBD1	TRBJ1-2	TGCGCCAGCAGCCAACTCGACAGGGGTAACTATGGCTACACCTTC	CASSQLDRGNYGYTF
TRBV6-2/TRBV6-3	-	TRBD1	TRBJ1-1	TGTGCCAGCAGTCCCAGGGGGAGGACTGAAGCTTTCTTT	CASSPRGRTEAFF
TRBV27	once	TRBD1	TRBJ1-4	TGTGCCAGCGGCTTGCGACAGGGGGCGGTCGAAAAACTGTTTTTT	CASGLRQGAVEKLFF
TRBV28	-	-	TRBJ2-3	TGTGCCAGCAGTTTCCAATCGGGACACACAGATACGCAGTATTTT	CASSFQSGHTDTQYF
TRBV19	-	TRBD1	TRBJ1-5	TGTGCCAGTAGTCTCGGGACAGGGCATCAGCCCCAGCATTTT	CASSLGTGHQPQHF
TRBV7-3	-	-	TRBJ2-1	TGTGCCAGCAGCCAACAGGCCCCGGGTGAGCAGTTCTTC	CASSQQAPGEQFF
TRBV6-5	once	-	TRBJ2-6	TGTGCCAGCATACGCGTTTCTGGGGCCAACGTCCTGACTTTC	CASIRVSGANVLTF
TRBV28	-	-	TRBJ1-4	TGTGCCAGCAGTGGGGGGGAAATATCTAATGAAAAACTGTTTTTT	CASSGGEISNEKLFF
TRBV27	-	TRBD1	TRBJ2-5	TGTGCCAGCATGAGACAGGGGTACTACCAAGAGACCCAGTACTTC	CASMRQGYYQETQYF
TRBV10-2	-	-	TRBJ1-6	TGCGCCAGCAGCCCCGAGGTAGGCCGGGGGAATTCACCCCTCCACTTT	CASSPEVGRGNSPLHF
TRBV6-5	-	-	TRBJ1-1	TGTGCCAGCACCCTGGGGGGGAACACTGAAGCTTTCTTT	CASTLGGNTEAFF
TRBV19	-	TRBD1	TRBJ1-2	TGTGCCAGTAGTAACACGGGACAGGGTGGTGGCTACACCTTC	CASSNTGQGGGYTF
TRBV14	once	-	TRBJ1-2	TGTGCCAGCAGCCCCGACGGAGACTATGGCTACACCTTC	CASSPDGDYGYTF
TRBV6-2/TRBV6-3	-	-	TRBJ2-7	TGTGCCAGCAGTTACTCCGGGTCCAGCGAGCAGTACTTC	CASSYSGSSEQYF
TRBV6-5	-	-	TRBJ2-7	TGTGCCAGCAGTTCGGCGGCAGGGGCCGAGCAGTACTTC	CASSSAAGAEQYF
TRBV14	-	TRBD1	TRBJ2-7	TGTGCCAGCAGCCAAGATACAGGGGCTAGCTCCTACGAGCAGTACTTC	CASSQDTGASSYEQYF
TRBV6-2/TRBV6-3	-	TRBD1	TRBJ1-1	TGTGCCAGCAGTTACCTGAGGACAGGGGGAGAGGCTGAAGCTTTCTTT	CASSYLRTGGEAEAFF
TRBV5-1	-	-	TRBJ2-1	TGCGCCAGCAGCTTGGATCCGCCGAGCTCCTACAATGAGCAGTTCTTC	CASSLDPPSSYNEQFF
TRBV18	-	TRBD1	TRBJ1-2	TGTGCCAGCTCGGGACAGGGGAGTGGTGGCTACACCTTC	CASSGQGSGGYTF